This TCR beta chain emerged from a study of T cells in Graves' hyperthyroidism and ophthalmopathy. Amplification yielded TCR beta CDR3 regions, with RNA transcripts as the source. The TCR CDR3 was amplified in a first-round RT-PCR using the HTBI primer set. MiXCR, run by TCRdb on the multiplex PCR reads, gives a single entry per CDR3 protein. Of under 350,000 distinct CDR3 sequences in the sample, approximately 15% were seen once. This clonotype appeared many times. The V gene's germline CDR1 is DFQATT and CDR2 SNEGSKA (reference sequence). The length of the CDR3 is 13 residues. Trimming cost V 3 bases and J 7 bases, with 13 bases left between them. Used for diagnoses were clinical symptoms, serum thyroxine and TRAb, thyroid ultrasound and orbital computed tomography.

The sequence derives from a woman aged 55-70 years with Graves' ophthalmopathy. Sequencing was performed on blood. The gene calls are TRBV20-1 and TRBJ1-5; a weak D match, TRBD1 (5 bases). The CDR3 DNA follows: TGCAGTGCTAGGGGTGAGGGGATACAGCCCCAGCATTTT. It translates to CSARGEGIQPQHF.